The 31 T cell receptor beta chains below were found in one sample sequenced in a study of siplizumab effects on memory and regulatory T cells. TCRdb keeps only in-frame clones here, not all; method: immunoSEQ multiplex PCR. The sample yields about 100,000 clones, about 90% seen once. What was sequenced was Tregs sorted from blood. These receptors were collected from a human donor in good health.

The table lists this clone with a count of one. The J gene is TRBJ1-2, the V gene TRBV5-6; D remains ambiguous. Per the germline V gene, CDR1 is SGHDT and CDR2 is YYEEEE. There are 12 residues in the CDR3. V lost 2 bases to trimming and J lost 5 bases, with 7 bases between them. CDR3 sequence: CASSLSEYGYTF. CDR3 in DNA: TGTGCCAGCAGCTTAAGTGAATATGGCTACACCTTC.

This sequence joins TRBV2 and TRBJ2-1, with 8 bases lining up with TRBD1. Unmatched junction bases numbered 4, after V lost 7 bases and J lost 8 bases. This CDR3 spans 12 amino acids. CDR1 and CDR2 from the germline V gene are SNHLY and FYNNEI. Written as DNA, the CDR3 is TGTGCCAGCACCACAGGGGGACATGAGCAGTTCTTC. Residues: CASTTGGHEQFF.

The CDR3 loop reads CASSGGLAGLSYEQYF. The CDR3 coding sequence is TGTGCCAGCAGTGGGGGACTAGCGGGACTCTCCTACGAGCAGTACTTC. The chain employs TRBV2 and TRBJ2-7; 13 nucleotides align to TRBD2. Germline V gives CDR1 SNHLY, CDR2 FYNNEI. The CDR3 covers 16 residues. Germline trimming cut 4 bases from V and 0 bases from J; bases unmatched to any gene: 3.

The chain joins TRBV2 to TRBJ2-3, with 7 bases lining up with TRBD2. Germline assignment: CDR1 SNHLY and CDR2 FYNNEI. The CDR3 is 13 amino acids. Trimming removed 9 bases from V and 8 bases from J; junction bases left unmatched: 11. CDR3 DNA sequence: TGTGCCAGGTCGGGACTAATCTTGGGTACGCAGTATTTT. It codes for CARSGLILGTQYF.

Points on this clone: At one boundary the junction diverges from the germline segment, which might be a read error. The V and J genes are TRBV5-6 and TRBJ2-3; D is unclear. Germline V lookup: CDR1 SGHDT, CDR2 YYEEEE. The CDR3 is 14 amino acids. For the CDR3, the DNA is TGCGCCAGCAGCCAGAGCCCTACCACAGATACGCAGTATTTT. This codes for CASSQSPTTDTQYF.

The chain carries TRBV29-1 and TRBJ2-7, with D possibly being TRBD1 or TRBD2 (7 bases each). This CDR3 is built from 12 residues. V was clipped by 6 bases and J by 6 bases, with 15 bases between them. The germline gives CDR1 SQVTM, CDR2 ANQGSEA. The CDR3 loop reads CSVGTGEGEQYF. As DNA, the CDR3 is TGCAGCGTAGGTACAGGGGAGGGCGAGCAGTACTTC.

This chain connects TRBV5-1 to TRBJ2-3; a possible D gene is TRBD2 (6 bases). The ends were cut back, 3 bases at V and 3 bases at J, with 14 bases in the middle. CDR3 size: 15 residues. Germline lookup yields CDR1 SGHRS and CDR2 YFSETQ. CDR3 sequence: CASSWGTLPTDTQYF. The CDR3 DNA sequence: TGCGCCAGCAGCTGGGGGACTCTCCCAACAGATACGCAGTATTTT.

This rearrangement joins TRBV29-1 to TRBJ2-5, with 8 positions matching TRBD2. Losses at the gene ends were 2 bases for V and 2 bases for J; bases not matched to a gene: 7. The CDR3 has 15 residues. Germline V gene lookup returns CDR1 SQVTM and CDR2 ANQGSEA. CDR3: CSVEKSPSGQETQYF. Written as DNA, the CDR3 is TGCAGCGTTGAAAAGTCGCCTAGCGGGCAAGAGACCCAGTACTTC.

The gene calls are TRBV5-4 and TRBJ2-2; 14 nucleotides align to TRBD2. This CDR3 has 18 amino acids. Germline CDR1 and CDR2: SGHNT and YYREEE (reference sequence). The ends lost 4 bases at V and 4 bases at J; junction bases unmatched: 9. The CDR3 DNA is TGTGCCAGCAGCCCCCCGGGACTAGCGGGAGTGTTCACCGGGGAGCTGTTTTTT. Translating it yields CASSPPGLAGVFTGELFF.

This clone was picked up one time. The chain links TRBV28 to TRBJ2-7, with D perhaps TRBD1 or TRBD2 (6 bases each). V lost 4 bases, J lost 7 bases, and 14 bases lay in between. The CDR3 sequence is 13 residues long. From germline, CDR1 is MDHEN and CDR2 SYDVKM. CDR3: CASSYPGAREQYF. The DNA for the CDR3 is TGTGCCAGCAGTTACCCGGGGGCGAGAGAGCAGTACTTC. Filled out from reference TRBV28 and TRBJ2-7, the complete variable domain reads DVKVTQSSRYLVKRTGEKVFLECVQDMDHENMFWYRQDPGLGLRLIYFSYDVKMKEKGDIPEGYSVSREKKERFSLILESASTNQTSMYLCASSYPGAREQYFGPGTRLTVT.

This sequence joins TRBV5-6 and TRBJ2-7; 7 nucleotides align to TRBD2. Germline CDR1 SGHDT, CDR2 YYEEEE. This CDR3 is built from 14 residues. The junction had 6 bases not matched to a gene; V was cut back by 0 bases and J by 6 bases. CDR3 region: CASSLGGGPAEQYF. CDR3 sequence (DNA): TGTGCCAGCAGCTTGGGCGGGGGTCCTGCCGAGCAGTACTTC. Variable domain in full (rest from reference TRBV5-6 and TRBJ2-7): DAGVTQSPTHLIKTRGQQVTLRCSPKSGHDTVSWYQQALGQGPQFIFQYYEEEERQRGNFPDRFSGHQFPNYSSELNVNALLLGDSALYLCASSLGGGPAEQYFGPGTRLTVT.

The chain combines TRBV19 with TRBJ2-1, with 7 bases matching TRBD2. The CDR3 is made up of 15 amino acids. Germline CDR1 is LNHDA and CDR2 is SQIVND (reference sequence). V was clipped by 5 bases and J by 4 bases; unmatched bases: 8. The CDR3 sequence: CASSFGTILYNEQFF. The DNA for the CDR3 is TGTGCCAGTAGTTTCGGGACTATCCTTTACAATGAGCAGTTCTTC.

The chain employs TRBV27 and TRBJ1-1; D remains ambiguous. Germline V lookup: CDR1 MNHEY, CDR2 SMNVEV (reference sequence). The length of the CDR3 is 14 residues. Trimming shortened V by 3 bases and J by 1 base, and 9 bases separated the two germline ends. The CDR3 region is CASSFGRKNTEAFF. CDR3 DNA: TGTGCCAGCAGTTTTGGGCGGAAGAACACTGAAGCTTTCTTT.

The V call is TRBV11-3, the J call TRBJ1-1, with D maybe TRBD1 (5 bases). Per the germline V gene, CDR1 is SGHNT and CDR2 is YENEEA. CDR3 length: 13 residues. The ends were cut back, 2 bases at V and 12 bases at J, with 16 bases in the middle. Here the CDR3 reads CASSLFGTTKTFF. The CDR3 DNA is TGTGCCAGCAGCTTATTTGGGACGACGAAAACTTTCTTT.

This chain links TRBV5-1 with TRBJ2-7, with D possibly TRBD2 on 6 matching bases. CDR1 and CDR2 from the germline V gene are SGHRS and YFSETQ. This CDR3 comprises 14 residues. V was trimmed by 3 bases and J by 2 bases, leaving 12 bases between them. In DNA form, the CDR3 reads TGCGCCAGCAGCTGGGGACTGGGAACCTACGAGCAGTACTTC. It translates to CASSWGLGTYEQYF.

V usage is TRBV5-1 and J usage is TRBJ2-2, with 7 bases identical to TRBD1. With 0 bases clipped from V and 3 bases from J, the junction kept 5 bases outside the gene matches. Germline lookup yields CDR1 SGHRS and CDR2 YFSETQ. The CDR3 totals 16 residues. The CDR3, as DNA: TGCGCCAGCAGCTTGGTACGGACAGGATACACCGGGGAGCTGTTTTTT. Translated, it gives CASSLVRTGYTGELFF.

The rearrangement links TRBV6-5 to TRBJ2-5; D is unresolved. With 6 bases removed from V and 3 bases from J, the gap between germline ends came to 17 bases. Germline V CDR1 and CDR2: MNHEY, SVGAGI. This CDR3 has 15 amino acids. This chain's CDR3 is CASRAPSQPKETQYF. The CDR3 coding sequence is TGTGCCAGCAGAGCACCGAGCCAACCGAAAGAGACCCAGTACTTC.

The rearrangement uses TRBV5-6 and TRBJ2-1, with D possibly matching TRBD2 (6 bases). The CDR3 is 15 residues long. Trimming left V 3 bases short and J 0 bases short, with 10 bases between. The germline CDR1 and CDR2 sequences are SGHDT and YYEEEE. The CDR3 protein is CASSYVGGSYNEQFF. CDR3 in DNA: TGTGCCAGCAGCTACGTGGGGGGCTCCTACAATGAGCAGTTCTTC.

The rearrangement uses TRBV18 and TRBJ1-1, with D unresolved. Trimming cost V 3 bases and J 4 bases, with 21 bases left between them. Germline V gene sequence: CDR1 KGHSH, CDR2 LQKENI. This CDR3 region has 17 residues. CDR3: CASSPLIAVGSGTEAFF. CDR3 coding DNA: TGTGCCAGCTCACCGTTGATCGCAGTTGGATCCGGCACTGAAGCTTTCTTT.

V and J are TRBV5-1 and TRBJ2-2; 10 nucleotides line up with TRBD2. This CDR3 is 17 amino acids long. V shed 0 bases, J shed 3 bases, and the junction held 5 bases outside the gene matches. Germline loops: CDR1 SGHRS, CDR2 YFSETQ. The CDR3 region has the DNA TGCGCCAGCAGCTTGGCGGCAGCGGGAGGGGACACCGGGGAGCTGTTTTTT. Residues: CASSLAAAGGDTGELFF.

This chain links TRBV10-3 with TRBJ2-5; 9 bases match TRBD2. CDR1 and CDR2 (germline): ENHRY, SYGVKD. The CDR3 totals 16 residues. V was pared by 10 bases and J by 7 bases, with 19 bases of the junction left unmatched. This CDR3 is CATSRDSGGVFRTQYF. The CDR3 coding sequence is TGTGCCACCTCTCGGGATAGCGGGGGCGTTTTTAGGACCCAGTACTTC.

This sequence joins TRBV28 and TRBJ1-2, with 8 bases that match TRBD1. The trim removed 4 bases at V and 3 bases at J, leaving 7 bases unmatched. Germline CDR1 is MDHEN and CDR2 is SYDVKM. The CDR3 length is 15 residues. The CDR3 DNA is TGTGCCAGCAGTTCACCAGGGGGCCAATACTATGGCTACACCTTC. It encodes CASSSPGGQYYGYTF.

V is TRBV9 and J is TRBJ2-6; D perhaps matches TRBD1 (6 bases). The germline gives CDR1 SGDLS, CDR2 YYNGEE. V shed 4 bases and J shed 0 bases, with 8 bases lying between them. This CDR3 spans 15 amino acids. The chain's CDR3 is CASSRDISGANVLTF. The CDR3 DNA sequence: TGTGCCAGCAGCCGGGACATCTCTGGGGCCAACGTCCTGACTTTC.

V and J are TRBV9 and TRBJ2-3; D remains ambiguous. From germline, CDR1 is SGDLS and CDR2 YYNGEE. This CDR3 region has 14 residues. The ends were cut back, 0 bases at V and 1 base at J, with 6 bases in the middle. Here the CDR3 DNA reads TGTGCCAGCAGCGTAGGAATCGGCACAGATACGCAGTATTTT. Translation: CASSVGIGTDTQYF.

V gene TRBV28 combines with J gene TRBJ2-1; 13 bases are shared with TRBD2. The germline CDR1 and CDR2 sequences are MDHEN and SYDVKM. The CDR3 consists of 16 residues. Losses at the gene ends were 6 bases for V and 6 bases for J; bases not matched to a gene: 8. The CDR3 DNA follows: TGTGCCAGCAGCTCCATAACTAGCGGGAGGGCCAATGAGCAGTTCTTC. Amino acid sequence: CASSSITSGRANEQFF.

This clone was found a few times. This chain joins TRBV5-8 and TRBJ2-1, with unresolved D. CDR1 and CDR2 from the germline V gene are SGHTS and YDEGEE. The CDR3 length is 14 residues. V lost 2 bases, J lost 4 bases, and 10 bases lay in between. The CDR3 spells CASSLRDSYNEQFF. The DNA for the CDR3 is TGTGCCAGCAGCTTACGTGACTCTTACAATGAGCAGTTCTTC.

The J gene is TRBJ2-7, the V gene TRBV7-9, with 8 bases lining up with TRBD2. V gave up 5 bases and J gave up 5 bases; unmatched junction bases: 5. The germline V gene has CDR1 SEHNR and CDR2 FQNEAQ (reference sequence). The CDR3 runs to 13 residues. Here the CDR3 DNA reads TGTGCCAGCAGCATCACTAGCGGTAACGAGCAGTACTTC. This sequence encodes CASSITSGNEQYF.

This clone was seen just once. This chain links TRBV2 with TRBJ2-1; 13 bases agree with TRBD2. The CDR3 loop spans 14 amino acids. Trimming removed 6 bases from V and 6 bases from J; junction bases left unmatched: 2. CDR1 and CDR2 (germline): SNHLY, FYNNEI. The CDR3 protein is CASRGLAGFNEQFF. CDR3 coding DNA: TGTGCCAGCAGGGGACTAGCGGGGTTCAATGAGCAGTTCTTC.

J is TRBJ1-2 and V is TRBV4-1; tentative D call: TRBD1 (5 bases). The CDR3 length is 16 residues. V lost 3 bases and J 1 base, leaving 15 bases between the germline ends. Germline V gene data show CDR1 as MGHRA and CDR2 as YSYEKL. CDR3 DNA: TGCGCCAGCAGCCATACCCCCGGGACGTTTAACTATGGCTACACCTTC. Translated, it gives CASSHTPGTFNYGYTF.

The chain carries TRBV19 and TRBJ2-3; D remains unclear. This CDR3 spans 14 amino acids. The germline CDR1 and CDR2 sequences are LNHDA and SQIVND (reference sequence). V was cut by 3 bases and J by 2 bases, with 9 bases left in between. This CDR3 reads CASSMARTTDTQYF. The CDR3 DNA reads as TGTGCCAGTAGTATGGCCCGGACCACAGATACGCAGTATTTT.

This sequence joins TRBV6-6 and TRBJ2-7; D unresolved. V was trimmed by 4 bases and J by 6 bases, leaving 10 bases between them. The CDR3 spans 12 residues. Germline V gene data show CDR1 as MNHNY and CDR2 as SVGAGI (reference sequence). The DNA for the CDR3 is TGTGCCAGCAGTTGGACGGGCCTCGAGCAGTACTTC. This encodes CASSWTGLEQYF.